Sequencing of this TCR beta chain was carried out in a study of cytomegalovirus exposure and HLA in healthy donors. 60 Vbeta and 13 Jbeta primers were used in PCR. The method was immunoSEQ multiplex PCR; TCRdb's version includes in-frame clones alone and lacks a portion of them. This table holds some 190,000 clones, around 90% found once. Study-wide results and caveats: The investigators catalogued 150 to 200 TCR beta chains as cytomegalovirus-associated.

With regard to this clone: The antigen is undetermined.

The sequence was collected from a boy aged 2 to 10 in good health and CMV-seronegative. The specimen was PBMCs.

CDR3 DNA: TGTGCCAGCAGATACTTGGGGACTAAAGGTAGAAACACCATATATTTT. Residues: CASRYLGTKGRNTIYF. J is TRBJ1-3 and V is TRBV7-2; weak D call: TRBD1 (5 bases). With 6 bases removed from V and 5 bases from J, the gap between germline ends came to 20 bases. The CDR3 length is 16 residues. The germline V gene has CDR1 SGHTA and CDR2 FQGNSA.